This TCR beta chain was sequenced during a study of shared clonotypes between healthy human individuals. Study outcomes and limitations: In contrast to clonotypes shared by all four donors, non-shared clonotypes had lower generation probabilities. Few donors restricted represented genetic and exposure-history diversity.

The repertoire was sequenced with immunoSEQ multiplex PCR; TCRdb's copy has only in-frame clones and lacks some. The sample has 2,500,000 or so clones, just over 90% seen once; the top ten hold about 0.13%. With regard to this clone: Its antigen is not known.

V shed 5 bases, J shed 4 bases, and the junction held 6 bases outside the gene matches. CDR3 length: 14 amino acids. Germline-derived CDR1 and CDR2 are MNHEY and SVGAGI. Sequencing was performed on naive CD4+ T cells sorted from blood. Stated subset: CD45RA+ positively selected. V gene TRBV6-5 combines with J gene TRBJ1-2, with 8 bases lining up with TRBD1. The receptor's source is a man aged 18 to 30 in good health. DNA for the CDR3: TGTGCCAGCAGTGACAGGACAGGGTCCTATGGCTACACCTTC. Its protein is CASSDRTGSYGYTF.